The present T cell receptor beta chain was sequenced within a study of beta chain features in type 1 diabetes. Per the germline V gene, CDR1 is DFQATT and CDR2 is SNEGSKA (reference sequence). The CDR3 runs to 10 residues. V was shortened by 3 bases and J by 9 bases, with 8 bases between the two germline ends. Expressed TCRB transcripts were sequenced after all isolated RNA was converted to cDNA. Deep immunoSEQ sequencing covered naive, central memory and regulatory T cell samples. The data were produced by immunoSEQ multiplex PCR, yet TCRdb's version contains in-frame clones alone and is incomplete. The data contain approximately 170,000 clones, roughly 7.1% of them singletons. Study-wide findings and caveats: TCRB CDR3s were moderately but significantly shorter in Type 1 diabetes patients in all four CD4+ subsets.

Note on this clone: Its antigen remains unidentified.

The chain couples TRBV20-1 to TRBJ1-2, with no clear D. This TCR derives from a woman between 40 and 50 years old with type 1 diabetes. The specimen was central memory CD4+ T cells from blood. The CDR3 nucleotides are TGCAGTGCTAGTACGGTCAGCTACACCTTC. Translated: CSASTVSYTF.